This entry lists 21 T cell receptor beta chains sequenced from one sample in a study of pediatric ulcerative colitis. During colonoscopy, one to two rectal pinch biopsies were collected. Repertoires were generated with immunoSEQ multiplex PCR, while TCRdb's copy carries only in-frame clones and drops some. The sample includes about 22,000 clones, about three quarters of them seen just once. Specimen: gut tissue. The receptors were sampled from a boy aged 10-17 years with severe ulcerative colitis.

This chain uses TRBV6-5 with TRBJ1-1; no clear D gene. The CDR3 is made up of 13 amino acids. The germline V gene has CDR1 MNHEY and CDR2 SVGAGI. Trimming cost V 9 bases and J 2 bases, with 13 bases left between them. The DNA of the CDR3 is TGTGCCAGTAACACCGTGGGAAACACTGAAGCTTTCTTT. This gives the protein CASNTVGNTEAFF.

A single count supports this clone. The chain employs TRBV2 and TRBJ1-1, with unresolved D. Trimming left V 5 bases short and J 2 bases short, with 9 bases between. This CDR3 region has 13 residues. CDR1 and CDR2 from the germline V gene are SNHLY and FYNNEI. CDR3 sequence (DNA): TGTGCCAGCAGTACAGACGGTAACACTGAAGCTTTCTTT. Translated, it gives CASSTDGNTEAFF.

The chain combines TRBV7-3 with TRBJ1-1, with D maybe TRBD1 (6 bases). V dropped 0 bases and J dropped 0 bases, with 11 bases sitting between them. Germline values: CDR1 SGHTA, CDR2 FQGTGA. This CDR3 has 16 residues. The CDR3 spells CASSLTPGVMNTEAFF. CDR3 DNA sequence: TGTGCCAGCAGCTTAACCCCAGGGGTAATGAACACTGAAGCTTTCTTT.

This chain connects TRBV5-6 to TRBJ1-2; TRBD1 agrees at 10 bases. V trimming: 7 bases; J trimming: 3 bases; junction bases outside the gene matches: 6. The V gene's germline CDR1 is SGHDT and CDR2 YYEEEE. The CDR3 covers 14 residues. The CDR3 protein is CASGRDRGYYGYTF. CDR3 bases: TGTGCCAGCGGCCGGGACAGGGGATACTATGGCTACACCTTC.

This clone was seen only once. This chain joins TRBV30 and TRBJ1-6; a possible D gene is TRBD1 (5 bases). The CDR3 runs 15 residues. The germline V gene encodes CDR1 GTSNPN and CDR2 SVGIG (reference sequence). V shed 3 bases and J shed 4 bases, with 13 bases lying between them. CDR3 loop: CAWRGGVGYNSPLHF. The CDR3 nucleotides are TGTGCCTGGAGGGGGGGAGTCGGGTATAATTCACCCCTCCACTTT.

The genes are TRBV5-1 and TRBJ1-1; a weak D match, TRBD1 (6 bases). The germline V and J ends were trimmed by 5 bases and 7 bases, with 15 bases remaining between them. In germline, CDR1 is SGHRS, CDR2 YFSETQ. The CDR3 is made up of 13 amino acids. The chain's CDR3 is CASRQGGSLEAFF. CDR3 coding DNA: TGCGCCAGCAGACAGGGAGGCTCCCTTGAAGCTTTCTTT. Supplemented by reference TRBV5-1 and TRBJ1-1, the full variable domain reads KAGVTQTPRYLIKTRGQQVTLSCSPISGHRSVSWYQQTPGQGLQFLFEYFSETQRNKGNFPGRFSGRQFSNSRSEMNVSTLELGDSALYLCASRQGGSLEAFFGQGTRLTVV.

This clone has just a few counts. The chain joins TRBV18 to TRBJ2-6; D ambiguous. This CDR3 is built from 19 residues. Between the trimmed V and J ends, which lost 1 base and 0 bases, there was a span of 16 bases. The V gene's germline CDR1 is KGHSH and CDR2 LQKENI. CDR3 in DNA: TGTGCCAGCTCACCACTAGGTGCAGGCATTCTCTCTGGGGCCAACGTCCTGACTTTC. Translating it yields CASSPLGAGILSGANVLTF.

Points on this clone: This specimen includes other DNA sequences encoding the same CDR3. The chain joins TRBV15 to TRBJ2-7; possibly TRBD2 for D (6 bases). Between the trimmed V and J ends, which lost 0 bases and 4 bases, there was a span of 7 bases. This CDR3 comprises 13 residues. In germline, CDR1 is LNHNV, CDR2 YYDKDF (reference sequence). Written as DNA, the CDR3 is TGTGCCACCAGCAGAGATGGGGGGTACGAGCAGTACTTC. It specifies CATSRDGGYEQYF.

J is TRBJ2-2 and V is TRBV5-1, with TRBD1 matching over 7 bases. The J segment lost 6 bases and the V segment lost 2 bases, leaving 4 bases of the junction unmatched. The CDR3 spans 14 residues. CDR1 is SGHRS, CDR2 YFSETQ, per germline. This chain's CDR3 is CASSFKGAAGELFF. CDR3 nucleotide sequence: TGCGCCAGCAGCTTCAAGGGGGCCGCCGGGGAGCTGTTTTTT.

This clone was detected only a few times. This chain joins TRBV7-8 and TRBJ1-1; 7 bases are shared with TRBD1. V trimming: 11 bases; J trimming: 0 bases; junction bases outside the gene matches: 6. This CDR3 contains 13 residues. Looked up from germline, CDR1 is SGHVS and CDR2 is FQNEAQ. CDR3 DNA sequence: TGTGCCGCCAGGGGACAGTTGAACACTGAAGCTTTCTTT. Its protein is CAARGQLNTEAFF.

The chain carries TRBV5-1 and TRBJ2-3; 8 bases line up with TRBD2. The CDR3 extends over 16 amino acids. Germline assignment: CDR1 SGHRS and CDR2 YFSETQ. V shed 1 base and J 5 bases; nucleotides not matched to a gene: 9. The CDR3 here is CASSLPYTGGQDTQYF. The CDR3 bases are TGCGCCAGCAGCTTGCCCTACACGGGGGGGCAAGATACGCAGTATTTT.

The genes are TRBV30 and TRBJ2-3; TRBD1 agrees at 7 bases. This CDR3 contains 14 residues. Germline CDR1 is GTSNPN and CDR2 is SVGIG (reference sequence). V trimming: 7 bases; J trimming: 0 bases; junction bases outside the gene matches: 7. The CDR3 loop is CAFDPGQSTDTQYF. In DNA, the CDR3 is TGTGCCTTTGACCCGGGACAGAGCACAGATACGCAGTATTTT.

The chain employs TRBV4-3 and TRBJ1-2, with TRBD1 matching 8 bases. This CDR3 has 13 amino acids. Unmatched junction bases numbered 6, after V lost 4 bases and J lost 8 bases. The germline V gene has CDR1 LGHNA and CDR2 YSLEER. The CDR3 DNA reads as TGCGCCAGCAGCCCGGACAGGGTACGAGGCTACACCTTC. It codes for CASSPDRVRGYTF.

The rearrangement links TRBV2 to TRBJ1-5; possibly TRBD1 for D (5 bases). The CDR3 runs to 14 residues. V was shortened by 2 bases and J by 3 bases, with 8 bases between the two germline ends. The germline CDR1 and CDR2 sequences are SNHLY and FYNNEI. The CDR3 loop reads CASSERGYNQPQHF. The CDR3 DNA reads TGTGCCAGCAGTGAACGGGGGTACAATCAGCCCCAGCATTTT. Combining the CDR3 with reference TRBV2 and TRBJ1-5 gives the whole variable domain EPEVTQTPSHQVTQMGQEVILRCVPISNHLYFYWYRQILGQKVEFLVSFYNNEISEKSEIFDDQFSVERPDGSNFTLKIRSTKLEDSAMYFCASSERGYNQPQHFGDGTRLSIL.

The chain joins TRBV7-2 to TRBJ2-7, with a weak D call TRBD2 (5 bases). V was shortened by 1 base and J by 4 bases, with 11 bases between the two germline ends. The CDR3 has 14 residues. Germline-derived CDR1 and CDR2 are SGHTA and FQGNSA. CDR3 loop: CASSLEPSGYEQYF. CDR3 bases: TGTGCCAGCAGCTTAGAACCCAGCGGTTACGAGCAGTACTTC.

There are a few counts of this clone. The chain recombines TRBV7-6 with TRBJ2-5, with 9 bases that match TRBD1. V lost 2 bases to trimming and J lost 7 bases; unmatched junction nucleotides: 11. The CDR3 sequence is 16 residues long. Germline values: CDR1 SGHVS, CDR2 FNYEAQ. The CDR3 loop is CASSLSGTGTRGTQYF. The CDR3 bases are TGTGCCAGCAGCTTAAGTGGGACAGGGACCCGAGGGACCCAGTACTTC. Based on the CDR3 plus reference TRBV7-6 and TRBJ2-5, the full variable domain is GAGVSQSPRYKVTKRGQDVALRCDPISGHVSLYWYRQALGQGPEFLTYFNYEAQQDKSGLPNDRFSAERPEGSISTLTIQRTEQRDSAMYRCASSLSGTGTRGTQYFGPGTRLLVL.

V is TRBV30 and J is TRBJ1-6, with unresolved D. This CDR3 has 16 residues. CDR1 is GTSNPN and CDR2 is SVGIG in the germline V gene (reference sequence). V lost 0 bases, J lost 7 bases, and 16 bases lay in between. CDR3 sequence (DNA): TGTGCCTGGAGTGTAGGACCCTCGACGGGAAATTCACCCCTCCACTTT. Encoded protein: CAWSVGPSTGNSPLHF.

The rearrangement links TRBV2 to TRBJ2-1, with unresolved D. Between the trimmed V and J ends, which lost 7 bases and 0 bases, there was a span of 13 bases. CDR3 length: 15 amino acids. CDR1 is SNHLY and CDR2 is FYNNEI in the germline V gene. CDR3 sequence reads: CASMLQTSSYNEQFF. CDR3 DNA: TGTGCCAGCATGCTACAGACGAGCTCCTACAATGAGCAGTTCTTC.

CDR3 sequence (DNA): TGTGCCAGCAGTTCAAAAAGCCGGGACAGGGTCGACTATGGCTACACCTTC. As protein: CASSSKSRDRVDYGYTF. The V call is TRBV27, the J call TRBJ1-2; TRBD1 aligns across 9 bases. CDR3 size: 17 residues. After removal of 4 bases from V and 3 bases from J, the junction contained 12 bases not matched to a gene. Germline V gene data show CDR1 as MNHEY and CDR2 as SMNVEV (reference sequence).

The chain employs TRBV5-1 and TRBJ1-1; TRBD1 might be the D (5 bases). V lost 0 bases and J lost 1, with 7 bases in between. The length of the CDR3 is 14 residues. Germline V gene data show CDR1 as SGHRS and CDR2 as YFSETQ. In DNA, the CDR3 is TGCGCCAGCAGCTTGGTGACAGCGAACACTGAAGCTTTCTTT. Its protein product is CASSLVTANTEAFF.

The CDR3 nucleotides are TGTGCCAGCAGTGAACGTAAGGGAAACTATGGCTACACCTTC. Its protein is CASSERKGNYGYTF. The V call is TRBV2, the J call TRBJ1-2; D is undetermined. CDR3 length: 14 residues. The germline V gene has CDR1 SNHLY and CDR2 FYNNEI. Deletions cut 2 bases from V and 2 bases from J, with 9 bases between.